Listed below are T cell receptor beta chains from one sample, sequenced in a study of Ad26.COV2.S vaccination and SARS-CoV-2 variants. Measured with immunoSEQ multiplex PCR; TCRdb has only the in-frame clones, and not every one. The profile shows some 350,000 clones, under 95% of them singletons. The sequencing here drew on peripheral blood, taken after recovery from COVID-19. The receptor source for this set is a human donor who had recovered from COVID-19. The CDR3 runs from the conserved cysteine through the conserved F or W. D genes are given only for firm matches. Not every row has a clone size; where given, it reads once, few, many or a size class.

j_call	d_call	v_call	clone_size	cdr3_aa	cdr3_nt
TRBJ1-1	.	TRBV29-1	.	CSVDNEAFF	TGCAGCGTTGACAATGAAGCTTTCTTT
TRBJ2-5	.	TRBV12-5	.	CASGLVLSRGGFYETQYF	TGTGCTAGTGGTTTGGTATTGAGCAGGGGTGGATTTTATGAGACCCAGTACTTC
TRBJ2-2	TRBD1	TRBV7-8	.	CASSRGTGRAGELFF	TGTGCCAGCAGCCGAGGGACAGGGAGGGCCGGGGAGCTGTTTTTT
TRBJ1-2	TRBD1	TRBV5-1	once	CASSLPDRGSYGYTF	TGCGCCAGCAGCCTTCCGGACAGGGGTTCCTATGGCTACACCTTC
TRBJ2-6	.	TRBV5-1	.	CASSSLTGTGANVLTF	TGCGCCAGCAGCTCACTAACGGGCACTGGGGCCAACGTCCTGACTTTC
TRBJ2-2	.	TRBV10-2	.	CASSEHAAIGELFF	TGCGCCAGCAGTGAGCATGCGGCGATCGGGGAGCTGTTTTTT
TRBJ2-5	.	TRBV6-6	.	CASKAQQGSKTQYF	TGTGCCAGCAAGGCCCAGCAGGGGAGTAAGACCCAGTACTTC
TRBJ1-1	.	TRBV11-2	.	CASSSGYTEAFF	TGTGCCAGCAGCTCCGGTTACACTGAAGCTTTCTTT
TRBJ1-6	TRBD1	TRBV6-4	once	CASSVGTGNNSPLHF	TGTGCCAGCAGTGTGGGGACAGGCAATAATTCACCCCTCCACTTT
TRBJ1-1	.	TRBV19	few	CASSIVPNLNTEAFF	TGTGCCAGTAGTATCGTTCCAAATTTGAACACTGAAGCTTTCTTT
TRBJ2-5	.	TRBV12-3/TRBV12-4	.	CASSLQETQYF	TGTGCCAGCAGTTTACAAGAGACCCAGTACTTC